This T cell receptor (beta chain) was observed in a study of shared clonotypes between healthy human individuals (TCRdb year 2020). Notes on the research overall: The cohort comprised a couple of women and a few men aged 18 to 49 years. The study deeply sequenced blood TCR repertoires of five healthy adults to estimate repertoire size and the extent of clonotype sharing between individuals. To increase sequencing depth and limit assay-specific biases, TCR repertoire library preparation and sequencing were carried out by different laboratories using diverse techniques. Each donor's leukapheresis produced roughly between roughly 0.85 and 10 billion PBMCs. Study-wide conclusions, independent of this receptor: Based on pairwise subsampling, the degree of clonotype sharing among donors was expected to be affected by sequencing depth. The genetic and exposure-history diversity represented was limited by the small number of donors. Only blood was sampled, and tissue TCR repertoires likely differ from those in blood.

TCR CDR3 regions were amplified from genomic DNA by multiplex PCR using the deep immunoSEQ assay. Extracted genomic DNA from each cell subset was spread evenly across all wells of several immunoSEQ 96-well plates, with each plate serving as a replicate. For unsorted PBMC, around 290 ng of genomic DNA, equivalent to roughly 30,000 T cell genomes, went into each replicate PCR. Ten immunoSEQ deep assay plates were used to sequence the unsorted PBMC genomic DNA. The purified libraries were quantified using a Qubit 3.0 fluorometer, sized with a Bioanalyzer 2100, and then quantified again using the KAPA Library Quantification kit. A separate single-read 150-cycle Illumina NextSeq 550 flow cell was used to sequence each immunoSEQ 96-well plate. As for the original processing: Because the immunoSEQ output held only junctional sequences and lacked quality scores, the filtering could not match the filtering applied to full-length reads. To assign V/J genes and CDR3, sequences were annotated using PyIR, a Python wrapper for IgBLAST v1.9, with IMGT germline references. Any read was removed if the V/J assignment was weak (E-value above 1e-6), the CDR3 was missing, or the read contained stop codons, out-of-frame junctions, or ambiguous translated residues. V3J clonotypes were defined by identical inferred V gene, J gene, and CDR3 amino acid sequence. Percentage overlap between repertoires was computed as shared unique clonotypes divided by the size of the smaller repertoire. Richness of each repertoire was evaluated using RTK rarefaction, the Chao1 estimator, and Recon v2.1 estimates of unobserved clonotypes. The immuneACCESS repertoire file appears here via TCRdb, limited to in-frame rearrangements. These files lack a portion of the clones; in checked studies, under half of the deficit traces to unresolved V genes, and the cause of the others is not known. V, J and clone size derive from that table, while D and trimming were established from the DNA sequence. The sample records some 96,000 clones, around half of which are singletons. The biggest ten clones account for around 16% of the sample.

Concerning this clone itself: Its antigen remains undetermined. Base qualities are missing; no much larger clone stands one base away.

Donors were healthy HIV-negative adults with no recently reported acute infections or vaccinations. Only Caucasian adults living in Nashville, Tennessee, USA were represented among the donors. For unsorted samples, about 90 million PBMCs were counted and genomic DNA was extracted with the QIAamp DNA Blood Mini kit. After blood collection by leukapheresis, PBMCs were isolated using Ficoll-Histopaque density gradient centrifugation and then cryopreserved in the vapor phase of liquid nitrogen. Spanning cysteine to phenylalanine, the CDR3 consists of 12 amino acids. Only the CDR3 portion is preserved as DNA: 36 bases, with reading frame beginning at the first base. Via the germline V gene, CDR1 is SNHLY and CDR2 FYNNEI. V drops 3 bases and J drops 12 bases, leaving 12 bases in between.

The TCR sequence derives from a woman between 35 and 50 years old in good health. Some clones in this sample may be carry-over from other donors' samples. Input material: PBMCs. This chain joins TRBV2 to TRBJ2-1; no D gene call is confident. The DNA sequence is TGTGCCAGCAGTGAGCAGATTGGACGGCAGTTCTTC. Its protein is CASSEQIGRQFF.